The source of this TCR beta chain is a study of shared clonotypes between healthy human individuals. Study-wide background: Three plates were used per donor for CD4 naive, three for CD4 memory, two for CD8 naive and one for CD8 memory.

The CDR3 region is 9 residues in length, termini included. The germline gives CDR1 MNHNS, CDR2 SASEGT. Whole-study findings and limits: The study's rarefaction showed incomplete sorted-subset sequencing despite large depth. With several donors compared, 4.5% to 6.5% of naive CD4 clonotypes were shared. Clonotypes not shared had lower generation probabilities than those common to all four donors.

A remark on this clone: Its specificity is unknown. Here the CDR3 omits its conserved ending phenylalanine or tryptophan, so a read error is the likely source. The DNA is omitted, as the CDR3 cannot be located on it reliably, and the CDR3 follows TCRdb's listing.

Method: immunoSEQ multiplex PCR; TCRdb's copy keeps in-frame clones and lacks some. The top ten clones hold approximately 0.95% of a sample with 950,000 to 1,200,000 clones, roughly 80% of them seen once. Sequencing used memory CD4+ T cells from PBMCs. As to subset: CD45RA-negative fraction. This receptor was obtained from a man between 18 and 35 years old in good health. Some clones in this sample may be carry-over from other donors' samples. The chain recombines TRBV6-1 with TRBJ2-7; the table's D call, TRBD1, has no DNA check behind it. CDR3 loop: CASSEARVL.